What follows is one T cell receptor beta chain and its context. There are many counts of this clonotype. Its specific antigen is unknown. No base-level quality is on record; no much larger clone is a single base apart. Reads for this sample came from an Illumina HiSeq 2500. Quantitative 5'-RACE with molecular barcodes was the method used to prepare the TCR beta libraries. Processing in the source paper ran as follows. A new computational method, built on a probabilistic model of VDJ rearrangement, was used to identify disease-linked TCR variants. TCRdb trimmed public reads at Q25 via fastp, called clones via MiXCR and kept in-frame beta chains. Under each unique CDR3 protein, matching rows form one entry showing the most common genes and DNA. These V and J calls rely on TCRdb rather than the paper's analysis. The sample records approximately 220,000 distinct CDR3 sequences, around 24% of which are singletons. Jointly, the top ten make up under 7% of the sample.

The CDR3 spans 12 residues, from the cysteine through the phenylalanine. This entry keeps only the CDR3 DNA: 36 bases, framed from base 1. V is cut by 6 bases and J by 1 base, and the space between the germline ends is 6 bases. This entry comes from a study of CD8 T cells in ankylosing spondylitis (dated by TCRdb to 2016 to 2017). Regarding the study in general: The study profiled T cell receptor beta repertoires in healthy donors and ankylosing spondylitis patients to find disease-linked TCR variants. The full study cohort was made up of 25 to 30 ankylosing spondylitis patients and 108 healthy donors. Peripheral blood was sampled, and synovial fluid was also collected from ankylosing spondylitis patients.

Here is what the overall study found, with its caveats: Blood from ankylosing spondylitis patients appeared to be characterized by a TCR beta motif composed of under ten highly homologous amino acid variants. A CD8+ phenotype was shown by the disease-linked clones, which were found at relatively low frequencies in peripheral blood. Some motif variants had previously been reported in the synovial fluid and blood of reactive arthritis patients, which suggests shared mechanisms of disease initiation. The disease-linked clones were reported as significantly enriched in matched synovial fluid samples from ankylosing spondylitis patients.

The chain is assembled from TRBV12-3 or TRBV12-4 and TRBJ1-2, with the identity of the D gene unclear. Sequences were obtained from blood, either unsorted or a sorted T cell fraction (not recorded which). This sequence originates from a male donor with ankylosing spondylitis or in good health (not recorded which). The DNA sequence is TGTGCCAGCAGCCGACGTAACTATGGCTACACCTTC. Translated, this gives CASSRRNYGYTF.